The clone carrying this TCR beta chain occurred a few times. Its antigen is unidentified. Investigators isolated RNA and reverse transcribed it into cDNA to act as the sequencing template. Clones were sequenced by immunoSEQ multiplex PCR, and TCRdb holds only the in-frame ones, with some missing. The sample gives 30,000 to 35,000 clones, 55% of which show up once; less than 50% is in the top ten. These data originate in a study of CD8+ T cells in alopecia areata. Study conclusions and caveats: Among patients, TCR sharing was less clear than in mice, a difference possibly due in part to HLA diversity in the patient population.

Those with alopecia areata gave lesional scalp punch biopsies and peripheral blood. The V gene lost 7 bases and the J gene lost 7 bases, with 10 bases spanning the gap. Germline assignment: CDR1 SQVTM and CDR2 ANQGSEA. This CDR3 region has 11 residues. The V call is TRBV29-1, the J call TRBJ2-2; no definite D call. The source of this sequence is a human donor with alopecia areata. The sequenced sample consisted of NKG2D-high CD8+ T cells sorted from blood. Here the CDR3 DNA reads TGCAGCGGGAGAGCGAGCGGGGAGCTGTTTTTT. It codes for CSGRASGELFF.